The rows below give T cell receptor beta chains drawn from one sample of a study of blood T cell repertoires in COVID-19. The repertoire was sequenced with immunoSEQ multiplex PCR; TCRdb's copy has only in-frame clones and lacks some. The sample lists about 200,000 clones; around 80% were seen once. The sample comprised peripheral blood. Receptors originate from a human donor in a cohort sampled during active COVID-19. Both conserved end residues are part of each CDR3. A D gene is named only where the DNA matches it firmly. Rows give clone size only sometimes, using once, few, many, or a class for an expanded clone.

J,size,D,V,CDR3,DNA
TRBJ2-7,many,TRBD2,TRBV4-2,CASSQENRLGGNEQYF,TGTGCCAGCAGCCAAGAAAATAGGCTGGGAGGGAACGAGCAGTACTTC
TRBJ2-2,.,TRBD1,TRBV7-2,CASTPTGTGDTGELFF,TGTGCCAGCACCCCGACCGGGACAGGGGACACCGGGGAGCTGTTTTTT
TRBJ2-1,.,TRBD2,TRBV5-1,CASSLGGSSYNEQFF,TGCGCCAGCAGCTTAGGCGGGAGCTCCTACAATGAGCAGTTCTTC
TRBJ2-2,.,TRBD2,TRBV6-1,CASSEGLLAGVAGELFF,TGTGCCAGCAGTGAAGGGTTACTAGCGGGAGTTGCCGGGGAGCTGTTTTTT
TRBJ2-1,.,TRBD2,TRBV7-9,CASSPRGLAAYNEQFF,TGTGCCAGCAGTCCCCGGGGACTAGCGGCCTACAATGAGCAGTTCTTC
TRBJ2-3,.,TRBD2,TRBV4-1,CASSHPLAVRGDTQYF,TGCGCCAGCAGCCATCCACTAGCGGTGCGGGGAGATACGCAGTATTTT
TRBJ2-7,.,.,TRBV5-4,CASSRFGGEQYF,TGTGCCAGCAGCCGTTTTGGGGGGGAGCAGTACTTC
TRBJ2-7,.,TRBD1,TRBV19,CASTAQGNGEQYF,TGTGCCAGTACCGCACAGGGGAATGGGGAGCAGTACTTC
TRBJ2-1,.,TRBD2,TRBV7-2,CASSFRLAAYNEQFF,TGTGCCAGCAGCTTCCGACTAGCGGCCTACAATGAGCAGTTCTTC
TRBJ1-3,once,.,TRBV11-2,CASSLNGESGNTIYF,TGTGCCAGCAGCTTGAATGGGGAGTCGGGAAACACCATATATTTT
TRBJ1-3,.,.,TRBV6-1,CASSEMGPGDGNTIYF,TGTGCCAGCAGTGAAATGGGGCCAGGGGATGGAAACACCATATATTTT
TRBJ1-2,.,.,TRBV7-9,CASSLAEGSSAGYTF,TGTGCCAGCAGCTTAGCGGAGGGATCTTCCGCCGGCTACACCTTC
TRBJ2-2,.,TRBD2,TRBV10-1,CASSPTSGGPGELFF,TGCGCCAGCAGTCCGACTAGCGGGGGACCCGGGGAGCTGTTTTTT
TRBJ2-3,.,TRBD2,TRBV5-1,CASRVALAGPSTDTQYF,TGCGCCAGCAGGGTAGCGCTAGCGGGGCCGAGCACAGATACGCAGTATTTT
TRBJ2-3,.,.,TRBV5-8,CASSLFGSADTQYF,TGTGCCAGCAGCTTGTTCGGGAGTGCAGATACGCAGTATTTT
TRBJ2-7,.,TRBD1,TRBV4-1,CASSQGPFRTGIAYEQYF,TGCGCCAGCAGCCAAGGTCCCTTCCGGACAGGGATCGCCTACGAGCAGTACTTC
TRBJ2-7,.,TRBD1,TRBV6-2/TRBV6-3,CASSYSDRVHEQYF,TGTGCCAGCAGTTACTCGGACAGGGTCCACGAGCAGTACTTC
TRBJ2-2,.,TRBD1,TRBV5-1,CASSLFGQGNTGELFF,TGCGCCAGCAGCTTATTCGGACAGGGTAACACCGGGGAGCTGTTTTTT
TRBJ2-7,few,TRBD1,TRBV5-1,CASSPIQGYTYEQYF,TGCGCCAGCAGCCCGATACAGGGGTACACCTACGAGCAGTACTTC
TRBJ2-1,.,TRBD2,TRBV5-1,CASSLHSQTSGRGGNEQFF,TGCGCCAGCAGCTTACACTCCCAGACTAGCGGGAGAGGGGGGAATGAGCAGTTCTTC